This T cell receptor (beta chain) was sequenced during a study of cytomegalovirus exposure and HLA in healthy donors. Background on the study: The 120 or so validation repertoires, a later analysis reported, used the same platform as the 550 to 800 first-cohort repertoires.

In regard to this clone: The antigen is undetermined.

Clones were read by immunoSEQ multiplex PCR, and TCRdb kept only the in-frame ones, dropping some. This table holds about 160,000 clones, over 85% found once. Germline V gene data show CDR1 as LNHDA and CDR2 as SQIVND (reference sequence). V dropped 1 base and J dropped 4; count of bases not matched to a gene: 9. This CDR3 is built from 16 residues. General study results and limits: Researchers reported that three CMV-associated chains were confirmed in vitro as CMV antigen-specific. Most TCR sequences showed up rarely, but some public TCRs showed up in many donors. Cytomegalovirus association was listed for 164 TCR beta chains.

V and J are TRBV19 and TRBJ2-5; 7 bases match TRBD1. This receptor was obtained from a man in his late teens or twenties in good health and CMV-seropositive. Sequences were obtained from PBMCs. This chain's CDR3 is CASSIGSGTATETQYF. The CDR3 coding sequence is TGTGCCAGTAGTATAGGTTCTGGGACAGCGACAGAGACCCAGTACTTC.